One and the same sample provided the 19 T cell receptor beta chains below, sequenced in a study of T cell repertoires in cytomegalovirus infection. TCRdb reanalysed the reads using MiXCR and keeps one entry per CDR3 protein. Found here are about 360,000 distinct CDR3 sequences, less than 20% of them singletons; the top ten hold 7.5% to 9%. The sample taken for sequencing was PBMCs. The receptor set was obtained from a human donor in good health (CMV status not recorded). Some clones in this sample may be carry-over from other donors' samples.

The chain carries TRBV20-1 and TRBJ2-5, with 8 positions matching TRBD2. CDR1 DFQATT and CDR2 SNEGSKA come from the germline V gene (reference sequence). The CDR3 loop spans 14 amino acids. The J segment lost 4 bases and the V segment lost 3 bases, leaving 7 bases of the junction unmatched. CDR3 DNA sequence: TGCAGTGCTAGTATCGGGCTAGCGGGAGAGACCCAGTACTTC. Protein sequence: CSASIGLAGETQYF.

The chain recombines TRBV5-6 with TRBJ2-1; 8 bases agree with TRBD2. The CDR3 loop spans 15 amino acids. With V trimmed by 3 bases and J by 5 bases, 7 bases remained unmatched. In germline, CDR1 is SGHDT, CDR2 YYEEEE. CDR3 nucleotide sequence: TGTGCCAGCAGCTGGGGACTAGGGGGACACAATGAGCAGTTCTTC. Protein sequence: CASSWGLGGHNEQFF.

The chain employs TRBV20-1 and TRBJ1-4; no firm D call. Germline values: CDR1 DFQATT, CDR2 SNEGSKA (reference sequence). The CDR3 runs 13 residues. Deletions cut 4 bases from V and 2 bases from J, with 8 bases between. The CDR3 is CSATDLTNEKLFF. The DNA for the CDR3 is TGCAGTGCTACCGACCTCACTAATGAAAAACTGTTTTTT.

There are a few counts of this clonotype. The V call is TRBV6-5, the J call TRBJ2-7; 10 positions match TRBD1. The junction had 8 bases not matched to a gene; V was cut back by 5 bases and J by 4 bases. The CDR3 contains 15 residues. Germline V gives CDR1 MNHEY, CDR2 SVGAGI. CDR3 nucleotide sequence: TGTGCCAGCAGTAAACCGGGACAGGGGAGGTACGAGCAGTACTTC. Translating gives CASSKPGQGRYEQYF.

This clonotype has more than one count but fewer than ten. This rearrangement joins TRBV3-1 to TRBJ2-7, with D perhaps being TRBD1 or TRBD2 (5 bases each). V lost 7 bases to trimming and J lost 6 bases, with 16 bases between them. Germline V gene data show CDR1 as LGHDT and CDR2 as YNNKEL (reference sequence). There are 13 residues in the CDR3. CDR3: CASTGPLESEQYF. The CDR3 DNA is TGTGCCAGCACGGGACCCCTGGAATCCGAGCAGTACTTC.

The rearrangement uses TRBV29-1 and TRBJ2-3, with D hard to call. The CDR3 consists of 13 residues. Trimming cost V 5 bases and J 0 bases, with 9 bases left between them. CDR1 is SQVTM and CDR2 is ANQGSEA in the germline V gene. As DNA, the CDR3 is TGCAGCGTTCTCGGCGGAAGCACAGATACGCAGTATTTT. Its translation is CSVLGGSTDTQYF.

This clonotype has at least ten counts. The genes are TRBV7-2 and TRBJ2-7, with D possibly TRBD1 on 5 matching bases. V gave up 3 bases and J gave up 2 bases, with 14 bases separating them. The germline V gene encodes CDR1 SGHTA and CDR2 FQGNSA. CDR3 length: 15 residues. CDR3 region: CASSFNQPTAYEQYF. CDR3 sequence (DNA): TGTGCCAGCAGCTTTAATCAGCCGACAGCCTACGAGCAGTACTTC.

The chain links TRBV20-1 to TRBJ2-3; 10 nucleotides align to TRBD2. Germline-derived CDR1 and CDR2 are DFQATT and SNEGSKA (reference sequence). This CDR3 comprises 15 residues. Trimming removed 6 bases from V and 1 base from J; junction bases left unmatched: 7. DNA for the CDR3: TGCAGTGCCAGAATCCTAGCGGGAGGCACAGATACGCAGTATTTT. It codes for CSARILAGGTDTQYF.

Ten or more counts support this clonotype. This chain links TRBV7-2 with TRBJ2-7; 10 bases are shared with TRBD2. V lost 4 bases and J lost 5; bases outside the gene matches: 8. The V gene's germline CDR1 is SGHTA and CDR2 FQGNSA. This CDR3 has 15 residues. The CDR3 DNA reads as TGTGCCAGCAGCTCCCAGCGGGGGGGCCCCAACGAGCAGTACTTC. Translating it yields CASSSQRGGPNEQYF.

The V and J genes are TRBV7-9 and TRBJ2-3; the D is unclear. This CDR3 contains 13 residues. Per the germline V gene, CDR1 is SEHNR and CDR2 is FQNEAQ (reference sequence). V was cut by 4 bases and J by 4 bases, with 9 bases left in between. Here the CDR3 reads CASSSARADTQYF. CDR3 bases: TGTGCCAGCAGCTCTGCAAGGGCAGATACGCAGTATTTT.

The CDR3 spells CASTQVGTDTQYF. CDR3 in DNA: TGTGCCAGCACCCAGGTGGGCACAGATACGCAGTATTTT. This chain uses TRBV2 with TRBJ2-3; no firm D call. The V end was cut by 7 bases, the J end by 1 base, with 9 bases between. The CDR3 sequence is 13 residues long. In germline, CDR1 is SNHLY, CDR2 FYNNEI.

The rearrangement joins TRBV15 to TRBJ2-7; TRBD1 matches at 7 bases. In germline, CDR1 is LNHNV, CDR2 YYDKDF (reference sequence). The CDR3 covers 14 residues. V lost 4 bases and J lost 10; bases outside the gene matches: 13. Here the CDR3 reads CATSTSTGAPIQYF. DNA for the CDR3: TGTGCCACCAGCACATCCACAGGGGCGCCGATTCAGTACTTC.

This clonotype was counted a few times. V gene TRBV20-1 combines with J gene TRBJ1-5, with 8 bases that match TRBD1. The junction had 3 bases not matched to a gene; V was cut back by 4 bases and J by 4 bases. CDR1 is DFQATT, CDR2 SNEGSKA, per germline (reference sequence). The CDR3 extends over 13 amino acids. CDR3 sequence: CSATGGGNQPQHF. As DNA, the CDR3 is TGCAGTGCTACAGGGGGCGGAAATCAGCCCCAGCATTTT.

This clonotype came up many times. The chain has TRBV7-2 and TRBJ1-5, with D perhaps TRBD1 (5 bases). The length of the CDR3 is 13 residues. Per germline, CDR1 SGHTA and CDR2 FQGNSA. V lost 8 bases and J lost 1, with 9 bases in between. The DNA of the CDR3 is TGTGCCAGCTGCAGGGAAAGCAATCAGCCCCAGCATTTT. It yields the protein CASCRESNQPQHF.

There are many counts of this clonotype. The chain links TRBV7-2 to TRBJ2-7; a weak D match, TRBD1 (6 bases). V was cut by 1 base and J by 2 bases, with 9 bases left in between. The CDR3 is made up of 14 amino acids. Germline lookup yields CDR1 SGHTA and CDR2 FQGNSA. As DNA, the CDR3 is TGTGCCAGCAGCTTAGGGGGGCAGCCCTACGAGCAGTACTTC. Translated: CASSLGGQPYEQYF.

The chain is built from TRBV6-6 and TRBJ2-2; TRBD2 agrees at 8 bases. Trimming cost V 6 bases and J 4 bases; bases outside gene matches: 16. The CDR3 extends over 18 amino acids. Germline CDR1 reads MNHNY; CDR2 reads SVGAGI (reference sequence). DNA for the CDR3: TGTGCCAGCAGCCCGGGGGGGAGTAGCGGGGCGCCCACCGGGGAGCTGTTTTTT. It specifies CASSPGGSSGAPTGELFF.

V usage is TRBV3-1 and J usage is TRBJ2-1, with D tentatively TRBD2 (6 bases). Trimming took off 1 base at V and 15 bases at J, with 16 bases between the two ends. The CDR3 runs to 13 residues. Germline assignment: CDR1 LGHDT and CDR2 YNNKEL (reference sequence). DNA for the CDR3: TGTGCCAGCAGCCAAGTTACGGGGGAGGAGTGGTTCTTC. Translation: CASSQVTGEEWFF.

J is TRBJ2-7 and V is TRBV28; D unclear. The CDR3 is 15 residues long. V was trimmed by 4 bases and J by 2 bases, leaving 15 bases between them. CDR1 is MDHEN and CDR2 is SYDVKM in the germline V gene. The CDR3 region has the DNA TGTGCCAGCAGTTACCCCGGGCGTAGCCCCTACGAGCAGTACTTC. Its translation: CASSYPGRSPYEQYF.

This clonotype was picked up many times. The rearrangement joins TRBV7-6 to TRBJ2-5; TRBD2 might be the D (6 bases). There are 15 residues in the CDR3. CDR1 is SGHVS, CDR2 FNYEAQ, per germline. Trimming removed 4 bases from V and 7 bases from J, with 19 bases in between. The DNA for the CDR3 is TGTGCCAGCAGCTCCGGAGGAGGGACCTCTCGGACCCAGTACTTC. Its protein is CASSSGGGTSRTQYF.